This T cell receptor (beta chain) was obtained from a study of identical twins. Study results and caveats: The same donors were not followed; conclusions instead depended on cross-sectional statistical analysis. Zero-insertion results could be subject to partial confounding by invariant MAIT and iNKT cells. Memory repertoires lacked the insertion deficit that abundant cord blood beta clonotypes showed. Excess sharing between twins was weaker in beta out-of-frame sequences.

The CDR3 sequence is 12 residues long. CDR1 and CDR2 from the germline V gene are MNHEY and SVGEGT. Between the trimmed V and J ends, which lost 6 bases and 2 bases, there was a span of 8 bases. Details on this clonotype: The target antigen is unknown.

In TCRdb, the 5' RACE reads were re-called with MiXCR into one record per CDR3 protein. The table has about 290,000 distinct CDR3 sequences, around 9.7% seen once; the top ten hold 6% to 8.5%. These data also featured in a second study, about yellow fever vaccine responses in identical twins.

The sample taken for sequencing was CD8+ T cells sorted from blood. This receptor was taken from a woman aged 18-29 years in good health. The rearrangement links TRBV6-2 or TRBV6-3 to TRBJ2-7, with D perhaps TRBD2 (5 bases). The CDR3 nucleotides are TGTGCCAGCAGACTCGGGGCCTACGAGCAGTACTTC. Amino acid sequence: CASRLGAYEQYF.